This T cell receptor beta chain was sequenced during a study of control samples from healthy donors and cancer patients. Sequencing used immunoSEQ multiplex PCR; TCRdb keeps in-frame clones, though not all of them. Altogether around 150,000 clones are present, 96% being singletons, with the ten largest covering approximately 0.93%. The source of this sequence is a woman between 25 and 40 years old in good health. The specimen sequenced was blood.

The chain's CDR3 is CAISEIFGSNTGELFF. CDR3 DNA: TGTGCCATCAGTGAGATCTTTGGTTCTAACACCGGGGAGCTGTTTTTT. The chain links TRBV10-3 to TRBJ2-2; the D is unclear. Trimming removed 2 bases from V and 2 bases from J, with 12 bases in between. Per germline, CDR1 ENHRY and CDR2 SYGVKD. There are 16 residues in the CDR3.